A selection of T cell receptor beta chains follows, all from one sample in a study of shared clonotypes between healthy human individuals. Produced via immunoSEQ multiplex PCR; TCRdb's table is partial and in-frame only. This sample has a few million clones, with 90% to 95% found just once. The sequenced sample was naive CD4+ T cells sorted from blood. These receptors were obtained from a man between 18 and 29 years old in good health. Both conserved end residues are part of each CDR3. The D gene is left open where the match is weak. Where a row states a size, it is once, few, many or the class of an expanded clone; other rows omit it.

d_call	v_call	clone_size	j_call	cdr3_nt	cdr3_aa
TRBD1	TRBV5-1	NA	TRBJ1-1	TGCGCCAGCAGCCCCGGGACAGGGGTATATGAAGCTTTCTTT	CASSPGTGVYEAFF
TRBD2	TRBV5-1	NA	TRBJ2-7	TGCGCCAGCAGCTCCCAACTAGCGGGTCCGGCCTACGAGCAGTACTTC	CASSSQLAGPAYEQYF
NA	TRBV9	NA	TRBJ1-2	TGTGCCAGCAGCGTAGGGGGGTCTGGCTACACCTTC	CASSVGGSGYTF
TRBD1	TRBV11-2	NA	TRBJ1-5	TGTGCCAGCAGCTTAGTGGCGACAGGGCATAGCAATCAGCCCCAGCATTTT	CASSLVATGHSNQPQHF
TRBD1	TRBV9	NA	TRBJ1-1	TGTGCCAGCAGCGGTACAGGGGGCACTGAAGCTTTCTTT	CASSGTGGTEAFF
TRBD2	TRBV2	NA	TRBJ2-7	TGTGCCAGCAGCGCAGCGGGGACTAGCTACGAGCAGTACTTC	CASSAAGTSYEQYF
TRBD1	TRBV7-6	NA	TRBJ2-7	TGTGCCAGCAGCCGGACAGGGAACTCCTACGAGCAGTACTTC	CASSRTGNSYEQYF
TRBD2	TRBV18	NA	TRBJ2-3	TGTGCCAGCTCAGCCTTTAGCGGGGGAGTAGATACGCAGTATTTT	CASSAFSGGVDTQYF
TRBD2	TRBV9	NA	TRBJ2-3	TGTGCCAGCAGCGCGAGACTAGCGCCCGTCGGCACAGATACGCAGTATTTT	CASSARLAPVGTDTQYF
NA	TRBV7-9	once	TRBJ2-3	TGTGCCAGCAGCCCGTGGAAAGACAAGGCGAACACAGATACGCAGTATTTT	CASSPWKDKANTDTQYF
TRBD1	TRBV6-5	NA	TRBJ2-4	TGTGCCAGCAGTTATGCCTCAGGGACAGACAAAAACATTCAGTACTTC	CASSYASGTDKNIQYF
TRBD1	TRBV27	NA	TRBJ1-2	TGTGCCAGCAGTTCTGCAGGGGGCAACTCCTATGGCTACACCTTC	CASSSAGGNSYGYTF
NA	TRBV18	NA	TRBJ2-7	TGTGCCAGCTCATCCCTCCCTTTCCCACAGTCCTACGAGCAGTACTTC	CASSSLPFPQSYEQYF
TRBD1	TRBV29-1	once	TRBJ2-1	TGCAGCGTTGAGTTGGACAGGGGGCGGAATGAGCAGTTCTTC	CSVELDRGRNEQFF
NA	TRBV5-3	NA	TRBJ1-5	TGTGCCAGAATCCTTGTGTACCAGCCCCAGCATTTT	CARILVYQPQHF
TRBD2	TRBV7-2	NA	TRBJ2-7	TGTGCCAGCAGCTTGTCGGGGGGATCCCTCTACGAGCAGTACTTC	CASSLSGGSLYEQYF
NA	TRBV20-1	NA	TRBJ2-5	TGCAGTGCTACTCGCGAGGGGACCCAGTACTTC	CSATREGTQYF
TRBD2	TRBV29-1	NA	TRBJ2-7	TGCAGCGTCGTCAACGCGGGGGCCTACGAGCAGTACTTC	CSVVNAGAYEQYF
NA	TRBV18	NA	TRBJ2-1	TGTGCCAGCTCACCACTTCAGGGAGCGAATGAGCAGTTCTTC	CASSPLQGANEQFF
NA	TRBV11-2	NA	TRBJ2-3	TGTGCCAGCAGATCCCGGACCTTACACACAGATACGCAGTATTTT	CASRSRTLHTDTQYF
NA	TRBV19	NA	TRBJ1-2	TGTGCCAGTAGTATAGGACAGTCCTATGGCTACACCTTC	CASSIGQSYGYTF
NA	TRBV28	few	TRBJ1-6	TGTGCCAGCAACCCGAGGAATTCACCCCTCCACTTT	CASNPRNSPLHF
TRBD2	TRBV27	NA	TRBJ2-3	TGTGCCAGCAGTCTATCTAGCGGGAGTCTCACAGATACGCAGTATTTT	CASSLSSGSLTDTQYF
NA	TRBV6-6	NA	TRBJ2-1	TGTGCCAGCAGTTACTCGCGGGACAGTTACAATGAGCAGTTCTTC	CASSYSRDSYNEQFF
NA	TRBV5-1	NA	TRBJ2-7	TGCGCCAGCAGCTTGGAGGCTAGCTCCTACGAGCAGTACTTC	CASSLEASSYEQYF
NA	TRBV5-1	NA	TRBJ2-3	TGCGCCAGCAGCTTGGGAGCTAGGGATACGCAGTATTTT	CASSLGARDTQYF
TRBD1	TRBV18	NA	TRBJ2-7	TGTGCCAGCTCATCGGGACAGGAGGCCTACGAGCAGTACTTC	CASSSGQEAYEQYF
NA	TRBV5-6	NA	TRBJ1-1	TGTGCCAGCAGCTTGCCCTTCCCAAACACTGAAGCTTTCTTT	CASSLPFPNTEAFF
TRBD2	TRBV9	NA	TRBJ2-2	TGTGCCAGCAGCGTAGTAGCGGGAGGGCTTGGACCCGGGGAGCTGTTTTTT	CASSVVAGGLGPGELFF
NA	TRBV28	NA	TRBJ2-2	TGTGCCAGCAGTACCAGGGGGGCGAACACCGGGGAGCTGTTTTTT	CASSTRGANTGELFF
NA	TRBV6-1	NA	TRBJ2-2	TGTGCCACGGGACTGTTGAACACCGGGGAGCTGTTTTTT	CATGLLNTGELFF
TRBD1	TRBV5-1	NA	TRBJ2-1	TGCGCCAGCAGCTTGGGGGACAGCAACAATGAGCAGTTCTTC	CASSLGDSNNEQFF
NA	TRBV5-6	once	TRBJ2-2	TGTGCCAGCAGCTTGGTGGGGGCTCGGGGCACCGGGGAGCTGTTTTTT	CASSLVGARGTGELFF
TRBD2	TRBV6-5	NA	TRBJ2-7	TGTGCCAGCAGTCGAGACTTAGCGGGGGACTACGAGCAGTACTTC	CASSRDLAGDYEQYF
NA	TRBV7-2	once	TRBJ1-1	TGTGCCAGCAGCTCGGGCAGGGGCACTGAAGCTTTCTTT	CASSSGRGTEAFF